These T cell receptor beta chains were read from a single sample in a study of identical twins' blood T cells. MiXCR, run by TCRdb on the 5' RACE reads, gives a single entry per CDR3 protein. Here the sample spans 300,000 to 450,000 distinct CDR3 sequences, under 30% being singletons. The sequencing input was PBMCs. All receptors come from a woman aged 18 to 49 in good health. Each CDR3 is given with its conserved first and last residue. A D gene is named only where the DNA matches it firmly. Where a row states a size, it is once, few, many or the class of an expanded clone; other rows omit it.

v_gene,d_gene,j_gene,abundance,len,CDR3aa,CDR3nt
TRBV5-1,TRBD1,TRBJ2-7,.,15,CASSLSGTGSYEQYF,TGCGCCAGCAGCTTGTCCGGGACAGGGTCCTACGAGCAGTACTTC
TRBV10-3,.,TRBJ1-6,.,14,CAISDSIKRSPLHF,TGTGCCATCAGTGATTCCATAAAACGTTCACCCCTCCACTTT
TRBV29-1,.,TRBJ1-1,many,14,CSVEDNRANTEAFF,TGCAGCGTTGAAGACAATAGGGCGAACACTGAAGCTTTCTTT
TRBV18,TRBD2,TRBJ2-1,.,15,CASSPLAGGSNEQFF,TGTGCCAGTTCACCACTCGCGGGGGGGTCGAATGAGCAGTTCTTC
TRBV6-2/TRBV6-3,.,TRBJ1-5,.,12,CASQEGGQPQHF,TGTGCCAGCCAGGAAGGAGGTCAGCCCCAGCATTTT
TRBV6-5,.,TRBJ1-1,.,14,CASSLRDKNTEAFF,TGTGCCAGCAGTCTCCGGGACAAGAACACTGAAGCTTTCTTT
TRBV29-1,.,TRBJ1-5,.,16,CSVIDGTATINQPQHF,TGCAGCGTGATTGACGGGACGGCCACGATCAATCAGCCCCAGCATTTT
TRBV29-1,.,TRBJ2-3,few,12,CSVGGEVDTQYF,TGCAGCGTTGGCGGGGAGGTAGATACGCAGTATTTT
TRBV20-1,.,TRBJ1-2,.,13,CSAAYRDPMGYTF,TGCAGTGCGGCTTACAGGGACCCGATGGGCTACACCTTC
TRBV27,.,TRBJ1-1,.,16,CAREGTRIFPNTEAFF,TGTGCCAGGGAGGGAACTAGAATTTTTCCGAACACTGAAGCTTTCTTT
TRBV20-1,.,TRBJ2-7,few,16,CSARGEEKTGSYEQYF,TGCAGTGCTAGAGGGGAAGAAAAGACAGGCTCCTACGAGCAGTACTTC
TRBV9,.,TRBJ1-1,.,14,CASKQSGGMGEAFF,TGTGCCAGCAAGCAATCGGGGGGCATGGGTGAAGCTTTCTTT
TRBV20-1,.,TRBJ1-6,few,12,CSARTVNSPLHF,TGCAGTGCTAGGACCGTTAATTCACCCCTCCACTTT
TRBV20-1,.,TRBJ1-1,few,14,CSARPALVWTEAFF,TGCAGTGCTCGTCCGGCCCTCGTATGGACTGAAGCTTTCTTT
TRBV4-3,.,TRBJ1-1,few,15,CASSQEMGYNTEAFF,TGCGCCAGCAGCCAAGAAATGGGTTACAACACTGAAGCTTTCTTT
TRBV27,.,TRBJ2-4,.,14,CASSYTSKGDIQYF,TGTGCCAGCAGTTATACCTCCAAGGGGGACATTCAGTACTTC
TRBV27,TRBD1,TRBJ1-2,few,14,CASSLRDRGYGYTF,TGTGCCAGCAGCCTCCGGGACAGGGGCTATGGCTACACCTTC
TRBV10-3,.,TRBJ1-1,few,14,CAISESLRPAEAFF,TGTGCCATCAGTGAGTCGTTGAGACCCGCAGAAGCTTTCTTT
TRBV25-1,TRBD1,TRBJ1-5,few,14,CASRGQGSNQPQHF,TGTGCCAGCAGGGGACAGGGTAGCAATCAGCCCCAGCATTTT
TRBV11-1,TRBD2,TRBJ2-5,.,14,CASSWTSLEETQYF,TGTGCCAGCAGCTGGACTAGTTTAGAAGAGACCCAGTACTTC
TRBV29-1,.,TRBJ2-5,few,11,CSVERGGTQYF,TGCAGCGTTGAGAGGGGAGGGACCCAGTACTTC
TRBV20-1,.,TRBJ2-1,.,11,CSARVGAEQFF,TGCAGTGCTCGGGTCGGGGCTGAGCAGTTCTTC
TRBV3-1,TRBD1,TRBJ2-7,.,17,CASSQKTGNHSIYEQYF,TGTGCCAGCAGCCAGAAGACAGGGAATCACAGCATCTACGAGCAGTACTTC